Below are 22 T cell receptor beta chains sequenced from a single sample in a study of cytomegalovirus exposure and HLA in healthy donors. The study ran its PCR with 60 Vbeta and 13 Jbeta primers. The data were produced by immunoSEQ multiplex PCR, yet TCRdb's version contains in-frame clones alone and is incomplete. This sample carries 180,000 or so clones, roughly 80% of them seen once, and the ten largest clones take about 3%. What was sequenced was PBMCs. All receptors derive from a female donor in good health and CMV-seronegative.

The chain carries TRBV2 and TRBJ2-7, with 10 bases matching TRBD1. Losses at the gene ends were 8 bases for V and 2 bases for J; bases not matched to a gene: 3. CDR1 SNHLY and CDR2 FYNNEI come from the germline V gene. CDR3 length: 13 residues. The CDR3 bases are TGTGCCAGCTCGACAGGGGGCACCTACGAGCAGTACTTC. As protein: CASSTGGTYEQYF. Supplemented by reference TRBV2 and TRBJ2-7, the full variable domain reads EPEVTQTPSHQVTQMGQEVILRCVPISNHLYFYWYRQILGQKVEFLVSFYNNEISEKSEIFDDQFSVERPDGSNFTLKIRSTKLEDSAMYFCASSTGGTYEQYFGPGTRLTVT.

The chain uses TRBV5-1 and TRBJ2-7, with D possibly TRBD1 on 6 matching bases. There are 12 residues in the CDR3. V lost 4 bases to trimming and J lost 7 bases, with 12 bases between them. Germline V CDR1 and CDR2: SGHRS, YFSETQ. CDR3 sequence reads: CASSQDRGEQYF. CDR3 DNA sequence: TGCGCCAGCAGCCAGGACAGAGGGGAGCAGTACTTC.

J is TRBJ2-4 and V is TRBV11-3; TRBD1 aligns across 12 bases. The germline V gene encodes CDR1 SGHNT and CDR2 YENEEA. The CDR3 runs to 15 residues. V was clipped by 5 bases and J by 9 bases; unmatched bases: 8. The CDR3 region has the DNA TGTGCCAGCAGCACCCCCGGGACAGGGGGCGTCATTCAGTACTTC. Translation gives CASSTPGTGGVIQYF.

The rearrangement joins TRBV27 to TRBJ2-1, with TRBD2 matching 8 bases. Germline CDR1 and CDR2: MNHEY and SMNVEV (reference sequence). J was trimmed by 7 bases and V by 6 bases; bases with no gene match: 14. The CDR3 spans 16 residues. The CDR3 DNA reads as TGTGCCAGCAGAGTGATGGGAAGCGGGAGTCAGAATGAGCAGTTCTTC. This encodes CASRVMGSGSQNEQFF.

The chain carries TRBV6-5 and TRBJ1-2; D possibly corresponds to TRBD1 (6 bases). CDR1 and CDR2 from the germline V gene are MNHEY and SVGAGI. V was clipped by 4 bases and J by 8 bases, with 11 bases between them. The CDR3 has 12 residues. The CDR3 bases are TGTGCCAGCAGTTCCCGACAGGTCGGCTACACCTTC. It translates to CASSSRQVGYTF.

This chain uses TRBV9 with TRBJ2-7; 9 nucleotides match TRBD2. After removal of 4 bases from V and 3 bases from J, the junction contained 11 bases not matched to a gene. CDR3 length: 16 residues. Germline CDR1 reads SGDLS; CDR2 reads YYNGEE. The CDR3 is CASSSSPGTSFYEQYF. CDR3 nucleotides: TGTGCCAGCAGCTCATCCCCCGGGACTAGCTTCTACGAGCAGTACTTC.

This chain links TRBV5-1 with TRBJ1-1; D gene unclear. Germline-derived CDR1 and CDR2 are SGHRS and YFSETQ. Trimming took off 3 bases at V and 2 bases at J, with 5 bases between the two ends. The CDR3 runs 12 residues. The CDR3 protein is CASSSPNTEAFF. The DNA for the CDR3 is TGCGCCAGCAGCTCCCCTAACACTGAAGCTTTCTTT.

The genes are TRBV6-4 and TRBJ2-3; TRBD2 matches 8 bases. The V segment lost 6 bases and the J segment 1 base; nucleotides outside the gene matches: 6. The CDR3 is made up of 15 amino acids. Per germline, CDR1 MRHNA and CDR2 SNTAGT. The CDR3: CASSKAGEGTDTQYF. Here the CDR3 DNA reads TGTGCCAGCAGCAAAGCGGGGGAGGGCACAGATACGCAGTATTTT.

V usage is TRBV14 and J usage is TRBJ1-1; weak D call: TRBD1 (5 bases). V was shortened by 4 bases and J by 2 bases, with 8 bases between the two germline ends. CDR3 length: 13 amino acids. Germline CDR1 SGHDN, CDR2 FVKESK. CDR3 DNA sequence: TGTGCCAGCAGCCTGGACACTAACACTGAAGCTTTCTTT. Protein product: CASSLDTNTEAFF.

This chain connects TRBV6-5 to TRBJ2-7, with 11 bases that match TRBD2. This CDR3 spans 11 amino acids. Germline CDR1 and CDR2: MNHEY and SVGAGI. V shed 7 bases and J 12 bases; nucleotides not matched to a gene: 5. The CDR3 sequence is CASTLLAGVYF. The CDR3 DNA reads TGTGCCAGCACCTTACTAGCGGGAGTGTACTTC.

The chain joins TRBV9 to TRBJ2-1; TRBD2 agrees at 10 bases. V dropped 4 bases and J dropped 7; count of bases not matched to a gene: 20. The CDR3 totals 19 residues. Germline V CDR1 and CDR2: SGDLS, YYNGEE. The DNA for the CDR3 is TGTGCCAGCAGCCCCTATGGACAGGGAAGGACTAGCGGCGGTAATGAGCAGTTCTTC. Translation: CASSPYGQGRTSGGNEQFF.

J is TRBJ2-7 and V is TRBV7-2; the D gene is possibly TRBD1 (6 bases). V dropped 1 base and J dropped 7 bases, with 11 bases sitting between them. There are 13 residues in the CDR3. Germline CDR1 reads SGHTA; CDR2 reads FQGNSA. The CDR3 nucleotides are TGTGCCAGCAGCTTAGTACAGGGCGGGGAGCAGTACTTC. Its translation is CASSLVQGGEQYF.

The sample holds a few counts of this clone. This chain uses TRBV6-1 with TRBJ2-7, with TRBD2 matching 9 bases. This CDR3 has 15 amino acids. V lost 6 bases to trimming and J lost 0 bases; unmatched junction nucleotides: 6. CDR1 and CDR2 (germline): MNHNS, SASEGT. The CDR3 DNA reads TGTGCCAGCAGGAGGAATAGCGGGAGCTCCTACGAGCAGTACTTC. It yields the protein CASRRNSGSSYEQYF.

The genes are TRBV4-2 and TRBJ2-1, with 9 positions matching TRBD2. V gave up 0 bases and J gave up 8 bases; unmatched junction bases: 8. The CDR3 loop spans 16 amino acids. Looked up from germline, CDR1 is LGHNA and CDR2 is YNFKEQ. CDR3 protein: CASSQESSGVWDEQFF. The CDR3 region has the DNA TGTGCCAGCAGCCAAGAATCTAGCGGGGTGTGGGATGAGCAGTTCTTC.

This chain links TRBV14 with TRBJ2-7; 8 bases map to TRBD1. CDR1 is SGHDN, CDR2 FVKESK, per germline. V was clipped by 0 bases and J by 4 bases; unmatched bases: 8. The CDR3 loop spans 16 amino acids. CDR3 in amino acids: CASSQDSWTGWYEQYF. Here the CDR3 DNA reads TGTGCCAGCAGCCAAGATAGTTGGACAGGGTGGTACGAGCAGTACTTC.

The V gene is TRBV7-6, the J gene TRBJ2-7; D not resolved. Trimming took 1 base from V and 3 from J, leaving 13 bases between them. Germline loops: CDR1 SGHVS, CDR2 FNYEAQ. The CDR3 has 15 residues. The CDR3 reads CASSLEAGSYYEQYF. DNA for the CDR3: TGTGCCAGCAGCTTAGAAGCCGGGTCATACTACGAGCAGTACTTC.

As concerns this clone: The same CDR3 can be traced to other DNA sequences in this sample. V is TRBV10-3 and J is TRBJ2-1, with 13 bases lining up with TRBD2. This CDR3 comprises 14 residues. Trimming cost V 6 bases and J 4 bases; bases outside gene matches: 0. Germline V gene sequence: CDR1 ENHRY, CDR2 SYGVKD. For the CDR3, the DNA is TGTGCCATCAGGACTAGCGGGGGGTACAATGAGCAGTTCTTC. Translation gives CAIRTSGGYNEQFF.

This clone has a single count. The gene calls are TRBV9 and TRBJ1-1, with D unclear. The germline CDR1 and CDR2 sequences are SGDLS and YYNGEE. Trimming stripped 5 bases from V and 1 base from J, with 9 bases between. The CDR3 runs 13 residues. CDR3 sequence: CASSKGGNTEAFF. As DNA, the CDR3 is TGTGCCAGCAGTAAGGGAGGGAACACTGAAGCTTTCTTT.

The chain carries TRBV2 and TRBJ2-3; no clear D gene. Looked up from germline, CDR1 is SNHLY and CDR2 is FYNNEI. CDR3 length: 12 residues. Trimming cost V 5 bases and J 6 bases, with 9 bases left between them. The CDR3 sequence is CASSFVEDTQYF. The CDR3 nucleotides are TGTGCCAGCAGTTTCGTTGAGGATACGCAGTATTTT.

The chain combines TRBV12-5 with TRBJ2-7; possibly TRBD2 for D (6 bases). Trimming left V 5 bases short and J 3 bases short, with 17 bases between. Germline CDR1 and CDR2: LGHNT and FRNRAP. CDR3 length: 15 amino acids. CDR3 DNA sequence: TGTGCTAGTGGTCCGGAGGGCCTCCCTCGCTACGAGCAGTACTTC. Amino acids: CASGPEGLPRYEQYF.

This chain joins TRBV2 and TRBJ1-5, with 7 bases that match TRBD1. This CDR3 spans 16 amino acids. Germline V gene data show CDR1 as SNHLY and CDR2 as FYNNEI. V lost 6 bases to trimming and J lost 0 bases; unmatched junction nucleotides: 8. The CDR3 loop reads CASRPGQAASNQPQHF. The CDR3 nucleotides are TGTGCCAGCAGGCCTGGACAGGCAGCTAGCAATCAGCCCCAGCATTTT.

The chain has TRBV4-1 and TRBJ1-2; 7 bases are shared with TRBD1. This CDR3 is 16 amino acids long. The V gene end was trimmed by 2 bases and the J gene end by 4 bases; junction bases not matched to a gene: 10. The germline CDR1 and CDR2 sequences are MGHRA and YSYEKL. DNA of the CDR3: TGCGCCAGCAGCCAACAGGCTGACAGGGCCGGCTATGGCTACACCTTC. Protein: CASSQQADRAGYGYTF.